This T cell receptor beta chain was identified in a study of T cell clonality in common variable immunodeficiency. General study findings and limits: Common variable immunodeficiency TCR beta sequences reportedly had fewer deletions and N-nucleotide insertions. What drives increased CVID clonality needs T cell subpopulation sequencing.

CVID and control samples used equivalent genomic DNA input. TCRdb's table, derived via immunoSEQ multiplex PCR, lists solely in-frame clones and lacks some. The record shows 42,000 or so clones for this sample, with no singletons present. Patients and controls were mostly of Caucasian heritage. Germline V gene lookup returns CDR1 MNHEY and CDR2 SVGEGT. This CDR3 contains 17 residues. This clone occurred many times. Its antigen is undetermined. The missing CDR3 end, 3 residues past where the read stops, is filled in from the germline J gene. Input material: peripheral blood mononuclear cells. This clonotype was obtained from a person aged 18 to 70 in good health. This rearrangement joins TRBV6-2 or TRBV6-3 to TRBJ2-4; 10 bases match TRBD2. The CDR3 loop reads CASSYLSGGGSYNDQYF. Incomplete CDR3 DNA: TGTGCCAGCAGTTACCTCAGCGGGGGGGGCTCCTACAATGAT.